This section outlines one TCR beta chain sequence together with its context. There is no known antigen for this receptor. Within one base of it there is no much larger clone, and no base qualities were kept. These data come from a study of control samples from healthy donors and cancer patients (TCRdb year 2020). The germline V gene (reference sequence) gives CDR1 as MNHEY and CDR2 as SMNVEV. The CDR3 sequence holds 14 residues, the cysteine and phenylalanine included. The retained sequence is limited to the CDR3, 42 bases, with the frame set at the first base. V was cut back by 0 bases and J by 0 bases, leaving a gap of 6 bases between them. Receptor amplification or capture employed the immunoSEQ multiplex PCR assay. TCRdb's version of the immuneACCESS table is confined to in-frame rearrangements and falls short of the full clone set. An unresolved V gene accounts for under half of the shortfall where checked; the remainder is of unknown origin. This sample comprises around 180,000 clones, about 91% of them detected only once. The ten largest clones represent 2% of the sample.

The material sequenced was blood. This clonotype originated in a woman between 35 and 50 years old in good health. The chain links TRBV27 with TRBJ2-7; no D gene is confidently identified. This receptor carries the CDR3 CASSLSRGSYEQYF. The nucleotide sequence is TGTGCCAGCAGTTTATCAAGAGGCTCCTACGAGCAGTACTTC.